The 15 T cell receptor beta chains below were found in one sample sequenced in a study of cytomegalovirus exposure and HLA in healthy donors (TCRdb year 2017). Library preparation used the immunoSEQ multiplex PCR assay. A mixture of 60 forward primers for TCR Vbeta segments and 13 reverse primers for TCR Jbeta segments was used in the multiplex PCR. The table comes from immuneACCESS by way of TCRdb, which keeps in-frame sequences with V and J called. Part of the clones is missing from these tables; in studies checked, under half for an unresolved V gene and the rest for unknown reasons. This sample has around 150,000 clones in its table, and approximately 76% of those were observed once. The top ten clones comprise 1.5% to 2% of the sample. Sequencing was performed on PBMCs. These receptors came from a man aged 35 to 55 in good health and CMV-seronegative.

The chain employs TRBV10-3 and TRBJ2-5; D possibly corresponds to TRBD1 (5 bases). V was trimmed by 0 bases and J by 2 bases, leaving 7 bases between them. The CDR3 runs 14 residues. The germline gives CDR1 ENHRY, CDR2 SYGVKD. The CDR3 bases are TGTGCCATCAGTGAGTCGGGGCAGCAAGAGACCCAGTACTTC. Its protein is CAISESGQQETQYF.

This clone was counted a single time. The chain employs TRBV10-3 and TRBJ2-2; 11 bases match TRBD2. CDR3 length equals 17 residues. From germline, CDR1 is ENHRY and CDR2 SYGVKD. V lost 1 base to trimming and J lost 0 bases; unmatched junction nucleotides: 1. Here the CDR3 DNA reads TGTGCCATCAGTGAGTTAGCGGGGGGGACGAACACCGGGGAGCTGTTTTTT. Residues: CAISELAGGTNTGELFF.

The chain is built from TRBV10-3 and TRBJ2-5; unclear D gene. The J call is doubtful: the DNA matches TRBJ2-7 better. There are 16 residues in the CDR3. Germline V gene data show CDR1 as ENHRY and CDR2 as SYGVKD. The CDR3 reads CAISDPPAESAYEQYF. The CDR3 region has the DNA TGTGCCATCAGTGACCCGCCGGCGGAGTCTGCCTACGAGCAGTACTTC.

V usage is TRBV6-1 and J usage is TRBJ2-4, with D perhaps TRBD1 (5 bases). The germline gives CDR1 MNHNS, CDR2 SASEGT. The CDR3 is 14 residues long. Between the trimmed V and J ends, which lost 7 bases and 5 bases, there was a span of 15 bases. CDR3 region: CASTFAYRQNIQYF. The CDR3 nucleotides are TGTGCCAGCACCTTCGCCTACAGGCAAAACATTCAGTACTTC.

This clone was counted only a few times. The chain uses TRBV6-1 and TRBJ2-2, with 11 positions matching TRBD2. CDR1 and CDR2 (germline): MNHNS, SASEGT. V was pared by 6 bases and J by 6 bases, with 3 bases of the junction left unmatched. The CDR3 extends over 14 amino acids. This CDR3 is CASRLGLAAGELFF. CDR3 nucleotides: TGTGCCAGCAGACTGGGACTAGCGGCCGGGGAGCTGTTTTTT.

The rearrangement uses TRBV30 and TRBJ2-3; D ambiguous. The V and J ends lost 1 base and 2 bases respectively, with 19 bases between them. In germline, CDR1 is GTSNPN, CDR2 SVGIG (reference sequence). The CDR3 totals 17 residues. CDR3 sequence (DNA): TGTGCCTGGAGTGCAATCCACTCATCCCGATTCACAGATACGCAGTATTTT. Its protein is CAWSAIHSSRFTDTQYF.

This chain links TRBV4-3 with TRBJ2-7, with 7 bases matching TRBD1. Germline V lookup: CDR1 LGHNA, CDR2 YSLEER. The CDR3 has 14 amino acids. The junction had 5 bases not matched to a gene; V was cut back by 1 base and J by 5 bases. CDR3 residues: CASSQGQGDHEQYF. The DNA for the CDR3 is TGCGCCAGCAGCCAAGGACAGGGCGACCACGAGCAGTACTTC.

This rearrangement joins TRBV5-1 to TRBJ2-5; 12 bases line up with TRBD1. Trimming removed 5 bases from V and 4 bases from J; junction bases left unmatched: 6. This CDR3 is built from 15 residues. Looked up from germline, CDR1 is SGHRS and CDR2 is YFSETQ. In DNA form, the CDR3 reads TGCGCCAGCAGATCTGGGGACAGGGGGCTAGAGACCCAGTACTTC. It codes for CASRSGDRGLETQYF.

As concerns this clone: The sample holds other DNA sequences that translate to the same CDR3. The chain is built from TRBV19 and TRBJ2-1; TRBD1 matches 7 bases. The CDR3 has 13 amino acids. J gave up 4 bases and V 4 bases, and 1 base lay outside the gene matches. CDR1 and CDR2 from the germline V gene are LNHDA and SQIVND (reference sequence). In DNA, the CDR3 is TGTGCCAGTAGTACGACAGGGTACAATGAGCAGTTCTTC. This translates into CASSTTGYNEQFF.

The chain is built from TRBV27 and TRBJ1-4; TRBD1 might be the D (5 bases). This CDR3 is built from 14 residues. Trimming left V 6 bases short and J 8 bases short, with 16 bases between. Germline V gene sequence: CDR1 MNHEY, CDR2 SMNVEV (reference sequence). The CDR3 DNA reads TGTGCCAGCAGAAATAAAACTAACAGGGAAAAACTGTTTTTT. Encoded protein: CASRNKTNREKLFF.

This clone was recorded a few times. This chain links TRBV7-6 with TRBJ2-1; D remains unclear. Deletions cut 4 bases from V and 5 bases from J, with 6 bases between. This CDR3 spans 12 amino acids. Germline assignment: CDR1 SGHVS and CDR2 FNYEAQ. As DNA, the CDR3 is TGTGCCAGCAGCTCCCCCAACAATGAGCAGTTCTTC. Protein product: CASSSPNNEQFF.

This chain uses TRBV28 with TRBJ2-3; 9 bases fit TRBD2. Germline V gives CDR1 MDHEN, CDR2 SYDVKM. The CDR3 consists of 15 residues. V trimming: 6 bases; J trimming: 4 bases; junction bases outside the gene matches: 8. The CDR3 loop is CASSILRGGSDTQYF. Here the CDR3 DNA reads TGTGCCAGCAGCATCTTGCGGGGGGGGTCAGATACGCAGTATTTT.

V and J are TRBV4-1 and TRBJ2-5, with TRBD2 as a possible D gene (5 bases). Germline CDR1 MGHRA, CDR2 YSYEKL. CDR3 size: 15 residues. Trimming removed 1 base from V and 0 bases from J, with 9 bases in between. CDR3 sequence reads: CASSQVVGDQETQYF. The CDR3 DNA reads as TGCGCCAGCAGCCAAGTTGTCGGGGACCAAGAGACCCAGTACTTC.

The rearrangement uses TRBV7-3 and TRBJ2-3; 13 bases align to TRBD2. CDR1 is SGHTA, CDR2 FQGTGA, per germline. The CDR3 extends over 16 amino acids. V was clipped by 5 bases and J by 7 bases; unmatched bases: 9. CDR3 sequence: CASSLTSGGALNTQYF. The CDR3 nucleotides read TGTGCCAGCAGCCTCACTAGCGGGGGGGCTCTCAATACGCAGTATTTT.

The V gene is TRBV2, the J gene TRBJ2-3, with 8 positions matching TRBD2. The junction had 4 bases not matched to a gene; V was cut back by 7 bases and J by 1 base. The CDR3 is made up of 14 amino acids. Germline assignment: CDR1 SNHLY and CDR2 FYNNEI. The CDR3 is CASMAGGRTDTQYF. The CDR3 DNA reads TGTGCCAGCATGGCGGGGGGTCGCACAGATACGCAGTATTTT.